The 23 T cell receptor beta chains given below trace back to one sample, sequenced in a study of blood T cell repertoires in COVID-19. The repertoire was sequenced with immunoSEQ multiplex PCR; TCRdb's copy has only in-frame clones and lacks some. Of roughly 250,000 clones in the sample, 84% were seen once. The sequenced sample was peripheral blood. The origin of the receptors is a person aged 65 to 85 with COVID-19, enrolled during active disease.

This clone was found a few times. The CDR3 loop is CASSPPEGGREQYF. The CDR3 DNA sequence: TGTGCCAGCTCACCCCCGGAGGGAGGGCGGGAGCAGTACTTC. The chain has TRBV18 and TRBJ2-7; 7 bases fit TRBD2. This CDR3 has 14 residues. The J segment lost 7 bases and the V segment lost 3 bases, leaving 9 bases of the junction unmatched. CDR1 and CDR2 from the germline V gene are KGHSH and LQKENI.

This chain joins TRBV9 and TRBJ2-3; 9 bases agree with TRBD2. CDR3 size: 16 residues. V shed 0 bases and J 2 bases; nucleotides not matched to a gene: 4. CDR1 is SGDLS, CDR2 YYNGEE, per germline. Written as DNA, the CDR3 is TGTGCCAGCAGCGTAGCCGGCGGGGGGGCCACAGATACGCAGTATTTT. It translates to CASSVAGGGATDTQYF.

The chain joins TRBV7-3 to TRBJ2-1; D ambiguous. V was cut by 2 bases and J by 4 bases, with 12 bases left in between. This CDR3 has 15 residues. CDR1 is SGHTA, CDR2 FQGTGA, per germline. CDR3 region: CASSLRLAQYNEQFF. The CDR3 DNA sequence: TGTGCCAGCAGCTTACGCTTGGCTCAATACAATGAGCAGTTCTTC.

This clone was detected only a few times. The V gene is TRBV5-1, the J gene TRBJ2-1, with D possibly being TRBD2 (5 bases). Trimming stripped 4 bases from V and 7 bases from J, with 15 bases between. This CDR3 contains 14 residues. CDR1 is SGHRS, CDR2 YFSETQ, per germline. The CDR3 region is CASSILTSSNEQFF. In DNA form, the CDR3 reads TGCGCCAGCAGCATCCTTACTAGTTCGAATGAGCAGTTCTTC.

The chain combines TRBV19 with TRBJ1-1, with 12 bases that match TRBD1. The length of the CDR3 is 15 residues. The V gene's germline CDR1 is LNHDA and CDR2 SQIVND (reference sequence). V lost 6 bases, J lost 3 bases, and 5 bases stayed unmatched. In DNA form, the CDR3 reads TGTGCCAGTAGAGAGGGACAGGGGGCCGACACTGAAGCTTTCTTT. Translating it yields CASREGQGADTEAFF.

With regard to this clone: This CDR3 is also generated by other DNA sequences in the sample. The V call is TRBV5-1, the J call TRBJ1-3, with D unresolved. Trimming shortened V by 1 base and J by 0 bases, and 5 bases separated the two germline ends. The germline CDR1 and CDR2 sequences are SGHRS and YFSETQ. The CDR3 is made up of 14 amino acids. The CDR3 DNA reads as TGCGCCAGCAGCTTGACAGACTCTGGAAACACCATATATTTT. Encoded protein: CASSLTDSGNTIYF.

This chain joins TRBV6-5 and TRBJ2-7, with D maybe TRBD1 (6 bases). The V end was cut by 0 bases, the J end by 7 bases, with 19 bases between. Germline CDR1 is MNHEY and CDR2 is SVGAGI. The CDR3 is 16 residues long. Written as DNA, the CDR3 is TGTGCCAGCAGTTACTCGGGGGCAGGGCCCCGGGGAGAGCAGTACTTC. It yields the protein CASSYSGAGPRGEQYF.

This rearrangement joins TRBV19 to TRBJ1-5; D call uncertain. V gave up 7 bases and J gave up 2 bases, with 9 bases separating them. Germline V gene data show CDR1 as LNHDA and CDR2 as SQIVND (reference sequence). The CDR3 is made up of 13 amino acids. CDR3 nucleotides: TGTGCCAGTAAACCAACGGGCAATCAGCCCCAGCATTTT. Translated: CASKPTGNQPQHF.

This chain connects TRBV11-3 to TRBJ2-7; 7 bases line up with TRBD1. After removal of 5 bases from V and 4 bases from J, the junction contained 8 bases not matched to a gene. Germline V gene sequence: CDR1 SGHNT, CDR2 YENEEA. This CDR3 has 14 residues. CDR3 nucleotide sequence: TGTGCCAGCAGCCCGCACGGGACAGCGTACGAGCAGTACTTC. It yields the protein CASSPHGTAYEQYF.

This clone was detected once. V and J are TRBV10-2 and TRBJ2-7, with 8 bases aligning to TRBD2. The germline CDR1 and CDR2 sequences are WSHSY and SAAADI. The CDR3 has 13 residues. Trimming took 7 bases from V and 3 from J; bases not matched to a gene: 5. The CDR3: CASKSAGGYEQYF. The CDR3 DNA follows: TGCGCCAGCAAAAGCGCGGGGGGCTACGAGCAGTACTTC.

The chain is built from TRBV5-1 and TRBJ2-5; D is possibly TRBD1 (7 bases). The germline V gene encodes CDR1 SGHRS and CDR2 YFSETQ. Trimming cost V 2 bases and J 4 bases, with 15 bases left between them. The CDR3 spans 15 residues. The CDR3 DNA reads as TGCGCCAGCAGCTTCACCGACAGGGAGGTAGAGACCCAGTACTTC. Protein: CASSFTDREVETQYF.

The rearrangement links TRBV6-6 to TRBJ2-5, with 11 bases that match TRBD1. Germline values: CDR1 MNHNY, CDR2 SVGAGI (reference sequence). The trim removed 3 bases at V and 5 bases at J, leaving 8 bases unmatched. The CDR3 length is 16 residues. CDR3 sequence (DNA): TGTGCCAGCAGTTATCCTCGGACAGGGGGCGTTGAGACCCAGTACTTC. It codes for CASSYPRTGGVETQYF.

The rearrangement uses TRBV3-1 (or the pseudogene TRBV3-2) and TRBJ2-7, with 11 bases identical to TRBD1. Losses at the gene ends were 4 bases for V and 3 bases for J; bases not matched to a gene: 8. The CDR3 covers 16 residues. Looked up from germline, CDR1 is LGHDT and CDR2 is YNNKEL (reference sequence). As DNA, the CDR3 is TGTGCCAGCAGCCCTTCACCCGGGACAGGGGGCTACGAGCAGTACTTC. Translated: CASSPSPGTGGYEQYF.

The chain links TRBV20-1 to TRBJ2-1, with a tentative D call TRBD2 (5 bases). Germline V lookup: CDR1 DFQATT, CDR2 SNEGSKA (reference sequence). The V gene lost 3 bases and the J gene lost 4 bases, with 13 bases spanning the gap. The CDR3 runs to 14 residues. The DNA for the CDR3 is TGCAGTGCTAGTGGGCTAGCCGGATACAATGAGCAGTTCTTC. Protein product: CSASGLAGYNEQFF.

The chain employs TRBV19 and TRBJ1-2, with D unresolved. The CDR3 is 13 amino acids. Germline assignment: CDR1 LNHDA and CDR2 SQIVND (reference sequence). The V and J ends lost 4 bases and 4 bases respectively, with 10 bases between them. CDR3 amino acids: CASSRSGSYGYTF. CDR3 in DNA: TGTGCCAGTAGTAGATCCGGTTCCTATGGCTACACCTTC.

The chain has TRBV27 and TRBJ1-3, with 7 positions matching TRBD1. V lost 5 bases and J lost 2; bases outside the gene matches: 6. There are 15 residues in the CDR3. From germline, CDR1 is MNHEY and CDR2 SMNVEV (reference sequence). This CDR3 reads CASSLRQGAGNTIYF. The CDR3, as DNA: TGTGCCAGCAGTCTGCGACAGGGCGCTGGAAACACCATATATTTT.

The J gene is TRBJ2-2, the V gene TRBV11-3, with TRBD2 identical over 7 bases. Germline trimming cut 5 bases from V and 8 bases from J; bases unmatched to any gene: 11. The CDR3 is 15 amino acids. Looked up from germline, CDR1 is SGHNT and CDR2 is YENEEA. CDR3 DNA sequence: TGTGCCAGCAGCCCTAGCGGACTAAATACAGGGGAGCTGTTTTTT. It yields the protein CASSPSGLNTGELFF.

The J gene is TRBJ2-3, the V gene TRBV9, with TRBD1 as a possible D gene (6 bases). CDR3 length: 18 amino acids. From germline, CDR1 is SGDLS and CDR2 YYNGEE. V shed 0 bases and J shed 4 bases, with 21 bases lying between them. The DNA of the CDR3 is TGTGCCAGCAGCGTAGACCTGGGGATGAGGGGGTGGGCAGATACGCAGTATTTT. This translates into CASSVDLGMRGWADTQYF. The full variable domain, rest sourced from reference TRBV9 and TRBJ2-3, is DSGVTQTPKHLITATGQRVTLRCSPRSGDLSVYWYQQSLDQGLQFLIQYYNGEERAKGNILERFSAQQFPDLHSELNLSSLELGDSALYFCASSVDLGMRGWADTQYFGPGTRLTVL.

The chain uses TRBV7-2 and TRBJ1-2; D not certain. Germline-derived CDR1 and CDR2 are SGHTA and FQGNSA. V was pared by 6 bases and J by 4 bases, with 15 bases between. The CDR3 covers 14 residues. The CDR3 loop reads CASRAGSRTYGYTF. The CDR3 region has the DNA TGTGCCAGCAGGGCCGGGAGCCGAACCTATGGCTACACCTTC.

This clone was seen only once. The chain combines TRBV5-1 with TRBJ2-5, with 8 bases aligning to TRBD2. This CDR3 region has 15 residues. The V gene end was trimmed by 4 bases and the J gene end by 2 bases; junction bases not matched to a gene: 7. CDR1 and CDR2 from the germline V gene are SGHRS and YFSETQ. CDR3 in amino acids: CASSPGRGIQETQYF. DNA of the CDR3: TGCGCCAGCAGCCCCGGGAGGGGAATACAAGAGACCCAGTACTTC.

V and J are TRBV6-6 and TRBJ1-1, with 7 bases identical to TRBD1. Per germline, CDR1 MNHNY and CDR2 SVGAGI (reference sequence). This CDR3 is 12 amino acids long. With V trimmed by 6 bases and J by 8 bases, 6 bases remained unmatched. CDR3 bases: TGTGCCAGCAGGTACCAGGGGGACGAAGCTTTCTTT. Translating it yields CASRYQGDEAFF.

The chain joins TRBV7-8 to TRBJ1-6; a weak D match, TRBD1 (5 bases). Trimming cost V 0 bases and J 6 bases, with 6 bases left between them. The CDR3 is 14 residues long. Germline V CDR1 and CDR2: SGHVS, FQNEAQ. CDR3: CASSLAQGNSPLHF. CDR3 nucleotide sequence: TGTGCCAGCAGCTTAGCGCAGGGTAATTCACCCCTCCACTTT.

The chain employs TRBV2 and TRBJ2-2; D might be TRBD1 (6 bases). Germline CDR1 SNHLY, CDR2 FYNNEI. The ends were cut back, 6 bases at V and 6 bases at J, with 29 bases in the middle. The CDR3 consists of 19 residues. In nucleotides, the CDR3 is TGTGCCAGCAGGCCCCTATGGTCAGGGGCTTTTTCTGGGGCCGGGGAGCTGTTTTTT. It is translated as CASRPLWSGAFSGAGELFF.